This T cell receptor (beta chain) was captured in a study of neurological immune-mediated disorders. Study results and caveats: The study found no CDR3 amino acid sequences shared by expanded clones across subjects, suggesting private repertoires in all groups.

This clonotype was recorded at least ten times. Its antigen remains unknown. Each CDR3 protein gets one entry after TCRdb re-called the 5' RACE reads with MiXCR. The data contain 40,000 to 45,000 distinct CDR3 sequences, roughly 13% of them singletons. CDR3 length equals 16 residues. The V segment lost 2 bases and the J segment 6 bases; nucleotides outside the gene matches: 7. Germline V lookup: CDR1 DFQATT, CDR2 SNEGSKA (reference sequence). The chain recombines TRBV20-1 with TRBJ2-2, with 12 bases that match TRBD2. What was sequenced was PBMCs. The sequence came from a female donor in good health. The DNA of the CDR3 is TGCAGTGCTAGAACATCGACTAGCGGGAGCTCCGGGGAGCTGTTTTTT. Its protein product is CSARTSTSGSSGELFF.